The 16 T cell receptor beta chains reported below all come from one sample, sequenced in a study of PD-1 blockade in classical Hodgkin lymphoma. Profiled with immunoSEQ multiplex PCR; TCRdb holds only in-frame clones, not every one. Of approximately 11,000 clones detected, over 70% appear once; the ten largest clones hold about 10%. Relapses following autologous stem cell transplantation were seen in all patients, with brentuximab vedotin exposure varying. Sequencing was performed on peripheral blood mononuclear cells (PBMCs), taken at baseline. These receptors originate from a human donor with classical Hodgkin lymphoma.

The rearrangement links TRBV7-3 to TRBJ2-3; D is unclear. CDR3 length: 15 amino acids. Germline values: CDR1 SGHTA, CDR2 FQGTGA. V was shortened by 2 bases and J by 1 base, with 10 bases between the two germline ends. Written as DNA, the CDR3 is TGTGCCAGCAGCTTAGGTAACGGTCGCACAGATACGCAGTATTTT. Protein product: CASSLGNGRTDTQYF.

This chain links TRBV18 with TRBJ2-5; D is undetermined. The CDR3 contains 13 residues. Germline CDR1 KGHSH, CDR2 LQKENI. V was cut by 0 bases and J by 4 bases, with 6 bases left in between. Here the CDR3 reads CASSPPLRETQYF. DNA for the CDR3: TGTGCCAGCTCACCACCGTTACGAGAGACCCAGTACTTC.

This clone was observed once. V gene TRBV5-1 combines with J gene TRBJ2-1; 7 bases line up with TRBD1. The CDR3 has 17 residues. V trimming: 4 bases; J trimming: 0 bases; junction bases outside the gene matches: 10. Germline V lookup: CDR1 SGHRS, CDR2 YFSETQ. CDR3 in DNA: TGCGCCAGCAGCCTATTACGGGACAGTACCTCCTACAATGAGCAGTTCTTC. Translation gives CASSLLRDSTSYNEQFF.

The rearrangement joins TRBV15 to TRBJ2-2; either TRBD1 or TRBD2 may supply D (5 bases each). CDR1 and CDR2 (germline): LNHNV, YYDKDF (reference sequence). The CDR3 is 14 amino acids. V lost 0 bases, J lost 11 bases, and 13 bases lay in between. The DNA of the CDR3 is TGTGCCACCAGCAGAGAATACCGGGACCACGAGCTGTTTTTT. It is translated as CATSREYRDHELFF.

The chain combines TRBV5-5 with TRBJ1-5; 9 bases line up with TRBD1. Germline CDR1 and CDR2: SGHKS and YYEKEE (reference sequence). Germline trimming cut 1 base from V and 6 bases from J; bases unmatched to any gene: 5. The length of the CDR3 is 15 residues. The CDR3 region is CASSLLQGARQPQHF. The CDR3 DNA reads TGTGCCAGCAGCTTGTTACAGGGGGCGCGTCAGCCCCAGCATTTT.

This chain connects TRBV2 to TRBJ1-2; D is unclear. This CDR3 has 14 amino acids. Germline V CDR1 and CDR2: SNHLY, FYNNEI. The V end lost 6 bases, the J end lost 2 bases, and 13 bases lay between the germline ends. CDR3 nucleotides: TGTGCCAGCAGCGAAATCGTCCGAAACTATGGCTACACCTTC. It yields the protein CASSEIVRNYGYTF. Full variable domain (missing parts from reference TRBV2 and TRBJ1-2): EPEVTQTPSHQVTQMGQEVILRCVPISNHLYFYWYRQILGQKVEFLVSFYNNEISEKSEIFDDQFSVERPDGSNFTLKIRSTKLEDSAMYFCASSEIVRNYGYTFGSGTRLTVV.

V and J are TRBV5-1 and TRBJ2-7; no clear D. This CDR3 has 11 residues. The ends were cut back, 6 bases at V and 0 bases at J, with 4 bases in the middle. Germline-derived CDR1 and CDR2 are SGHRS and YFSETQ. CDR3 coding DNA: TGCGCCAGCACAGACTCCTACGAGCAGTACTTC. It specifies CASTDSYEQYF. The full variable domain, with the rest looked up from reference TRBV5-1 and TRBJ2-7, is KAGVTQTPRYLIKTRGQQVTLSCSPISGHRSVSWYQQTPGQGLQFLFEYFSETQRNKGNFPGRFSGRQFSNSRSEMNVSTLELGDSALYLCASTDSYEQYFGPGTRLTVT.

The chain employs TRBV4-1 and TRBJ2-2; a weak D match, TRBD1 (5 bases). The ends were cut back, 1 base at V and 4 bases at J, with 13 bases in the middle. CDR1 and CDR2 (germline): MGHRA, YSYEKL. This CDR3 is 16 amino acids long. The DNA of the CDR3 is TGCGCCAGCAGCCAAGTGGACATGGGCTTCACCGGGGAGCTGTTTTTT. Amino acids: CASSQVDMGFTGELFF.

This clone was seen only once. V gene TRBV7-2 combines with J gene TRBJ2-2; possibly TRBD1 for D (6 bases). The V and J ends lost 2 bases and 3 bases respectively, with 10 bases between them. The CDR3 is 15 residues long. From germline, CDR1 is SGHTA and CDR2 FQGNSA. The CDR3 reads CASSLNRAHTGELFF. DNA of the CDR3: TGTGCCAGCAGCTTAAACAGGGCTCACACCGGGGAGCTGTTTTTT.

The chain uses TRBV5-1 and TRBJ2-5, with TRBD2 matching over 12 bases. Per the germline V gene, CDR1 is SGHRS and CDR2 is YFSETQ. V shed 3 bases and J 2 bases; nucleotides not matched to a gene: 2. The CDR3 has 15 residues. The CDR3 DNA sequence: TGCGCCAGCAGCTCTAGCGGGAGGGGACAAGAGACCCAGTACTTC. It translates to CASSSSGRGQETQYF.

This chain connects TRBV5-6 to TRBJ1-2, with D possibly being TRBD1 (5 bases). Per the germline V gene, CDR1 is SGHDT and CDR2 is YYEEEE. This CDR3 is built from 13 residues. Trimming stripped 2 bases from V and 2 bases from J, with 7 bases between. As DNA, the CDR3 is TGTGCCAGCAGCTTCGCAGGGAACTATGGCTACACCTTC. Translated, it gives CASSFAGNYGYTF.

This chain connects TRBV30 to TRBJ1-1, with TRBD1 as a possible D gene (6 bases). The CDR3 is made up of 14 amino acids. Germline V gene data show CDR1 as GTSNPN and CDR2 as SVGIG (reference sequence). The ends were cut back, 3 bases at V and 11 bases at J, with 22 bases in the middle. The CDR3 DNA is TGTGCCTGGAGGGCCGGGGGGGGGCGAGGTCGGGCTTTCTTT. It codes for CAWRAGGGRGRAFF.

This clone was seen a handful of times. V gene TRBV25-1 combines with J gene TRBJ1-1; TRBD1 matches at 8 bases. This CDR3 has 13 residues. Per the germline V gene, CDR1 is MGHDK and CDR2 is SYGVNS. V shed 8 bases, J shed 3 bases, and the junction held 5 bases outside the gene matches. The CDR3, as DNA: TGTGCCAGCCGAGGACAGGGAGACACTGAAGCTTTCTTT. It yields the protein CASRGQGDTEAFF.

The chain recombines TRBV28 with TRBJ2-5; D may be TRBD2 (6 bases). CDR3 length equals 15 residues. V shed 5 bases and J shed 8 bases, with 21 bases lying between them. Germline V CDR1 and CDR2: MDHEN, SYDVKM. This chain's CDR3 is CASSAAGSNKRTQYF. In DNA, the CDR3 is TGTGCCAGCAGTGCCGCCGGGAGTAACAAGAGAACCCAGTACTTC.

V usage is TRBV19 and J usage is TRBJ2-2; TRBD2 might be the D (5 bases). Germline CDR1 is LNHDA and CDR2 is SQIVND (reference sequence). The CDR3 spans 16 residues. Trimming cost V 5 bases and J 1 base, with 14 bases left between them. The DNA of the CDR3 is TGTGCCAGTAGTCCGTCACGGGGTGGGAACACCGGGGAGCTGTTTTTT. This codes for CASSPSRGGNTGELFF.

The chain carries TRBV28 and TRBJ2-4; no clear D. This CDR3 region has 12 residues. Germline V gene lookup returns CDR1 MDHEN and CDR2 SYDVKM. V lost 1 base to trimming and J lost 9 bases, with 7 bases between them. CDR3 residues: CASSLLWSIQYF. The CDR3 DNA follows: TGTGCCAGCAGTTTATTATGGAGCATTCAGTACTTC.